This TCR beta chain stems from a study of T cells after yellow fever vaccination (dated by TCRdb to 2018 to 2020). For the wider study: The SMART-Seq v4 Ultra Low Input RNA kit was used to prepare libraries from fractions with low cell numbers. Blood samples were taken at several timepoints before and after primary and secondary immunization, and bulk PBMC replicates and cell subsets were isolated. The cohort comprised two healthy male donors, one aged 18 to 30 and one aged 30 to 40 years. To follow T-cell clones before and after primary and booster YFV17D yellow fever vaccination, bulk TCR alpha and beta repertoires were sequenced over time. Overall results and qualifications from the work: After the booster, most clones that had expanded after primary vaccination were detected again (around 97% of CD4 and around nine tenths of CD8), suggesting broad maintenance of memory. Because only a couple of donors were included in the study, the extent to which the findings can be generalized is limited. Compared with the primary T-cell response, the secondary T-cell response was faster but weaker, reaching its peak on day 5 rather than on day 15. A small fraction of clonotypes showed up in both the CD4 and CD8 compartments, probably as a result of convergent recombination. FACS-sorted repertoires could contain abundant contaminating clonotypes from the bulk population, so computational filtering was required.

CDR1 and CDR2, per the germline V gene, are SNHLY and FYNNEI. V loses 4 bases of germline sequence and J loses 4 bases, and the interval between the two ends is 19 bases. The CDR3 contains 16 residues, cysteine and phenylalanine counted. Kept here is only the CDR3 DNA, which spans 48 bases and is read in frame from base 1. The treatment or condition label here, explained by the study, means: live attenuated yellow fever vaccine strain. At each blood-draw timepoint, two biological replicates of bulk PBMCs were collected. PBMCs were isolated from peripheral blood using a standard Ficoll-Paque protocol. RNA was extracted with TriZol from bulk PBMCs, CD4 and CD8 fractions, and dextramer-positive and dextramer-negative fractions. This clonotype was seen more than once but under ten times. Its binding antigen is unknown. It has no much larger one-base neighbor in the sample; base qualities were not kept.

TCR cDNA was synthesized by 5'RACE template switching, through which a universal primer site and unique molecular identifiers were introduced. Priming for cDNA synthesis came from both the TCR alpha and TCR beta constant segments. Library amplification used two PCR steps, and the second PCR step added sample barcodes and sequencing adapters. Libraries were sequenced on Illumina HiSeq 2500 (2x100 bp) or NovaSeq (2x150 bp). The study's own analysis went as follows. Demultiplexing of reads and collapsing into UMI consensus sequences were performed with MIGEC, and V(D)J alignment was carried out with MiXCR. Using edgeR on replicate PBMC samples, clonotypes were called vaccine-responding if FDR was below 0.01 and the log2 fold change was above 5 up to day 15. Each bulk clonotype received a CD4 or CD8 identity based on whether the sequenced CD4 or CD8 repertoire contained that clonotype at higher abundance. TCRdb redid the processing of the public reads, applying fastp at Q25 and MiXCR, and retained in-frame beta chains. A single entry per CDR3 protein holds the most common genes and DNA from its merged rows. TCRdb, rather than the study authors, made the V and J calls. For this sample there are 600,000 to 750,000 distinct CDR3 sequences; over 9% appear just once. The ten most abundant clones make up just under 15% of the sample.

The receptor was derived from a man under 40 who received the YFV17D yellow fever vaccine. The V and J genes are TRBV2 and TRBJ2-5, with a tentative D call of TRBD1 or TRBD2, each matching 6 bases. Sequenced here: PBMCs, sampled on the day of the yellow fever booster vaccination. CDR3 loop: CASSGRGTIQGETQYF. At the DNA level, the sequence is TGTGCCAGCAGTGGCCGCGGGACAATCCAGGGAGAGACCCAGTACTTC. With all but the CDR3 taken from the reference TRBV2 and TRBJ2-5 genes, the full variable domain is: EPEVTQTPSHQVTQMGQEVILRCVPISNHLYFYWYRQILGQKVEFLVSFYNNEISEKSEIFDDQFSVERPDGSNFTLKIRSTKLEDSAMYFCASSGRGTIQGETQYFGPGTRLLVL.